Listed below are T cell receptor beta chains from one sample, sequenced in a study of OX40 agonist ivuxolimab in advanced cancers. Assay used: immunoSEQ multiplex PCR; TCRdb lists only in-frame clones, some missing. The sample has roughly 120,000 clones, more than 80% seen once; the top ten hold approximately 0.51%. The sample here was CD4+ or CD8+ T cells sorted from blood, taken in a trial of the OX40 agonist ivuxolimab. Source of these receptors: an adult with an advanced solid tumor such as melanoma, head and neck, liver or kidney cancer. Both conserved end residues are part of each CDR3. Each record gives: J gene, clone size, V gene, D gene, CDR3 protein, CDR3 DNA. D genes are given only for firm matches. Part of the rows lack a size; the others show once, few, many or a class for expanded clones.

j_gene: TRBJ1-6
abundance: once
v_gene: TRBV10-2
d_gene: NA
CDR3aa: CASSEASYNSPLHF
CDR3nt: TGCGCCAGCAGTGAGGCAAGTTATAATTCACCCCTCCACTTT

j_gene: TRBJ2-3
abundance: NA
v_gene: TRBV7-8
d_gene: NA
CDR3aa: CASSLTVASTDTQYF
CDR3nt: TGTGCCAGCAGCTTAACGGTAGCGAGTACAGATACGCAGTATTTT

j_gene: TRBJ1-2
abundance: NA
v_gene: TRBV28
d_gene: TRBD1
CDR3aa: CASSSAAGSFGQGVGYGYTF
CDR3nt: TGTGCCAGCAGTTCCGCTGCTGGAAGTTTCGGGCAGGGGGTTGGCTATGGCTACACCTTC

j_gene: TRBJ2-5
abundance: NA
v_gene: TRBV28
d_gene: NA
CDR3aa: CASSFLGEIQYF
CDR3nt: TGTGCCAGCAGTTTCTTAGGCGAGATCCAGTACTTC

j_gene: TRBJ2-2
abundance: NA
v_gene: TRBV19
d_gene: NA
CDR3aa: CASSIGPGSTGELFF
CDR3nt: TGTGCCAGTAGTATAGGTCCAGGGAGTACCGGGGAGCTGTTTTTT

j_gene: TRBJ2-1
abundance: NA
v_gene: TRBV19
d_gene: NA
CDR3aa: CASKGGATYNEQFF
CDR3nt: TGTGCCAGTAAAGGCGGGGCCACCTACAATGAGCAGTTCTTC

j_gene: TRBJ1-2
abundance: NA
v_gene: TRBV7-9
d_gene: NA
CDR3aa: CASSLDGGPYGYTF
CDR3nt: TGTGCCAGCAGCCTCGACGGGGGGCCCTATGGCTACACCTTC

j_gene: TRBJ2-3
abundance: NA
v_gene: TRBV4-3
d_gene: TRBD2
CDR3aa: CASSQDRSGAWWTDTQYF
CDR3nt: TGCGCCAGCAGCCAAGACAGGAGCGGGGCTTGGTGGACAGATACGCAGTATTTT

j_gene: TRBJ2-7
abundance: NA
v_gene: TRBV7-2
d_gene: NA
CDR3aa: CASSLPPTGREQYF
CDR3nt: TGTGCCAGCAGCTTACCCCCCACAGGGCGCGAGCAGTACTTC

j_gene: TRBJ1-2
abundance: NA
v_gene: TRBV28
d_gene: NA
CDR3aa: CASSLGTVGARDYGYTF
CDR3nt: TGTGCCAGCAGTTTAGGTACCGTGGGGGCCCGGGACTATGGCTACACCTTC

j_gene: TRBJ2-1
abundance: NA
v_gene: TRBV10-2
d_gene: NA
CDR3aa: CASSYLDNEQFF
CDR3nt: TGCGCCAGCAGTTATCTGGACAATGAGCAGTTCTTC

j_gene: TRBJ1-5
abundance: NA
v_gene: TRBV30
d_gene: NA
CDR3aa: CAWAQRINQPQHF
CDR3nt: TGTGCCTGGGCTCAGAGGATCAATCAGCCCCAGCATTTT

j_gene: TRBJ2-3
abundance: NA
v_gene: TRBV6-5
d_gene: TRBD1
CDR3aa: CASADRGPDTQYF
CDR3nt: TGTGCCAGCGCCGACAGGGGGCCTGATACGCAGTATTTT

j_gene: TRBJ2-1
abundance: NA
v_gene: TRBV4-3
d_gene: NA
CDR3aa: CASSQESESSEQFF
CDR3nt: TGCGCCAGCAGCCAAGAATCGGAATCTAGTGAGCAGTTCTTC

j_gene: TRBJ2-7
abundance: NA
v_gene: TRBV10-3
d_gene: NA
CDR3aa: CAISPGQVKLEQYF
CDR3nt: TGTGCCATCAGCCCGGGCCAGGTGAAGTTGGAGCAGTACTTC

j_gene: TRBJ1-1
abundance: NA
v_gene: TRBV7-9
d_gene: NA
CDR3aa: CASSSGEYTEAFF
CDR3nt: TGTGCCAGCAGCTCCGGGGAGTACACTGAAGCTTTCTTT

j_gene: TRBJ2-1
abundance: NA
v_gene: TRBV30
d_gene: TRBD2
CDR3aa: CAGRTVGGAYNEQFF
CDR3nt: TGTGCCGGGAGGACGGTGGGGGGGGCCTACAATGAGCAGTTCTTC